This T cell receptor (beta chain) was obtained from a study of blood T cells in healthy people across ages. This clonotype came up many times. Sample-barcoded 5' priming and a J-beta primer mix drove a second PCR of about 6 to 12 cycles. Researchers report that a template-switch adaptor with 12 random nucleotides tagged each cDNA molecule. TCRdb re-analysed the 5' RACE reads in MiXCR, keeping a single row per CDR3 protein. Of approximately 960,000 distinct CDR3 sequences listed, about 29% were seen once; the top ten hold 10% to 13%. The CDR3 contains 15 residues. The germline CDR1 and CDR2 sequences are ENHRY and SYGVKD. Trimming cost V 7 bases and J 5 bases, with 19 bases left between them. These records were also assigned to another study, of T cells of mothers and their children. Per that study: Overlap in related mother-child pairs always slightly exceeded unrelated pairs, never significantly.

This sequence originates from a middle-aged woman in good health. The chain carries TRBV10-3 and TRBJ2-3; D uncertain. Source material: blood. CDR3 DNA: TGTGCCATCATGGAACAGTCTGCCCCCCGAGATACGCAGTATTTT. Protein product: CAIMEQSAPRDTQYF.